The 26 T cell receptor beta chains given below trace back to one sample, sequenced in a study of T cell responses to AZD1222 COVID-19 vaccine. The data were produced by immunoSEQ multiplex PCR, yet TCRdb's version contains in-frame clones alone and is incomplete. Altogether more than 150,000 clones are present, 94% being singletons, with the ten largest covering under 2%. Specimen: peripheral blood, collected 28 days after the second AZD1222 dose. Receptors were obtained from an adult who received the AZD1222 COVID-19 vaccine.

This rearrangement joins TRBV5-1 to TRBJ1-1; D is possibly TRBD1 (5 bases). The CDR3 covers 15 residues. Trimming took 5 bases from V and 2 from J, leaving 16 bases between them. Germline V gives CDR1 SGHRS, CDR2 YFSETQ. CDR3 sequence (DNA): TGCGCCAGCAGTCAGGGCGGAGGGTCTAACACTGAAGCTTTCTTT. Residues: CASSQGGGSNTEAFF.

V is TRBV30 and J is TRBJ2-7; TRBD2 is a possible D gene (6 bases). Germline CDR1 is GTSNPN and CDR2 is SVGIG (reference sequence). The V end was cut by 4 bases, the J end by 5 bases, with 18 bases between. This CDR3 has 14 amino acids. The CDR3 bases are TGTGCCTGGACCCCCCTAGGAGGGTCCGACGAGCAGTACTTC. It translates to CAWTPLGGSDEQYF.

The rearrangement joins TRBV7-9 to TRBJ1-2; D perhaps matches TRBD1 (6 bases). The V end lost 5 bases, the J end lost 7 bases, and 26 bases lay between the germline ends. The CDR3 is 17 amino acids. Per germline, CDR1 SEHNR and CDR2 FQNEAQ (reference sequence). CDR3 region: CASSAYRATPRSGGYTF. The DNA of the CDR3 is TGTGCCAGCAGCGCCTACAGGGCTACTCCCCGGTCGGGTGGCTACACCTTC.

This chain uses TRBV15 with TRBJ1-1; D perhaps matches TRBD1 (5 bases). CDR1 and CDR2 (germline): LNHNV, YYDKDF (reference sequence). The CDR3 is 15 residues long. Between the trimmed V and J ends, which lost 0 bases and 0 bases, there was a span of 8 bases. CDR3 nucleotide sequence: TGTGCCACCAGCAGAGATAGGGGATTGAACACTGAAGCTTTCTTT. As protein: CATSRDRGLNTEAFF. Full variable domain (outside the CDR3, taken from reference TRBV15 and TRBJ1-1): DAMVIQNPRYQVTQFGKPVTLSCSQTLNHNVMYWYQQKSSQAPKLLFHYYDKDFNNEADTPDNFQSRRPNTSFCFLDIRSPGLGDTAMYLCATSRDRGLNTEAFFGQGTRLTVV.

The rearrangement uses TRBV28 and TRBJ2-3, with D perhaps given as TRBD1 or TRBD2 (5 bases each). CDR1 MDHEN and CDR2 SYDVKM come from the germline V gene. Trimming took 4 bases from V and 4 from J, leaving 30 bases between them. The CDR3 is 20 amino acids. CDR3: CASSSPRIGDHLKEADTQYF. The CDR3 DNA reads TGTGCCAGCAGTTCACCCCGTATTGGGGACCACCTCAAGGAAGCAGATACGCAGTATTTT. The variable domain in full, with the rest retrieved from reference TRBV28 and TRBJ2-3, is DVKVTQSSRYLVKRTGEKVFLECVQDMDHENMFWYRQDPGLGLRLIYFSYDVKMKEKGDIPEGYSVSREKKERFSLILESASTNQTSMYLCASSSPRIGDHLKEADTQYFGPGTRLTVL.

The chain combines TRBV12-3 or TRBV12-4 with TRBJ2-1, with a possible D match to TRBD2 (5 bases). Trimming took 8 bases from V and 7 from J, leaving 15 bases between them. The length of the CDR3 is 13 residues. In nucleotides, the CDR3 is TGTGCCAGCTTGTCGGGGAACGGTAATGAGCAGTTCTTC. It is translated as CASLSGNGNEQFF.

The chain employs TRBV5-1 and TRBJ2-1; 9 bases map to TRBD1. The J segment lost 3 bases and the V segment lost 1 base, leaving 5 bases of the junction unmatched. Per germline, CDR1 SGHRS and CDR2 YFSETQ. There are 16 residues in the CDR3. The CDR3 bases are TGCGCCAGCAGCTTGACCGACAGGGGGGTCTACAATGAGCAGTTCTTC. Translating it yields CASSLTDRGVYNEQFF.

The chain is built from TRBV28 and TRBJ1-3, with 7 bases identical to TRBD1. The CDR3 consists of 16 residues. J gave up 2 bases and V 5 bases, and 9 bases lay outside the gene matches. Germline V gene lookup returns CDR1 MDHEN and CDR2 SYDVKM. CDR3: CASSRVQGTPGNTIYF. The CDR3 bases are TGTGCCAGCAGTAGAGTACAGGGGACTCCTGGAAACACCATATATTTT.

The chain couples TRBV28 to TRBJ1-2, with TRBD1 identical over 7 bases. From germline, CDR1 is MDHEN and CDR2 SYDVKM. V shed 5 bases and J 3 bases; nucleotides not matched to a gene: 9. CDR3 length: 15 residues. This chain's CDR3 is CASSPSDRVYYGYTF. CDR3 nucleotides: TGTGCCAGCAGTCCTTCAGACAGGGTCTACTATGGCTACACCTTC.

V is TRBV4-1 and J is TRBJ2-3; tentative D call: TRBD2 (6 bases). Germline V gene sequence: CDR1 MGHRA, CDR2 YSYEKL. This CDR3 is 13 amino acids long. Between the trimmed V and J ends, which lost 0 bases and 10 bases, there was a span of 11 bases. CDR3: CASSQDSGVPQYF. DNA of the CDR3: TGCGCCAGCAGCCAAGATTCGGGAGTTCCGCAGTATTTT.

Written as DNA, the CDR3 is TGTGCCAGCAGCTTTCTTCGGACAGAGAACACCGGGGAGCTGTTTTTT. Translating it yields CASSFLRTENTGELFF. The chain links TRBV5-6 to TRBJ2-2, with D possibly matching TRBD1 (6 bases). The germline gives CDR1 SGHDT, CDR2 YYEEEE. This CDR3 has 16 amino acids. The V gene lost 2 bases and the J gene lost 1 base, with 12 bases spanning the gap. The variable domain in full, with the rest retrieved from reference TRBV5-6 and TRBJ2-2, is DAGVTQSPTHLIKTRGQQVTLRCSPKSGHDTVSWYQQALGQGPQFIFQYYEEEERQRGNFPDRFSGHQFPNYSSELNVNALLLGDSALYLCASSFLRTENTGELFFGEGSRLTVL.

The chain carries TRBV5-1 and TRBJ1-3; no clear D. Trimming took 1 base from V and 4 from J, leaving 6 bases between them. Germline-derived CDR1 and CDR2 are SGHRS and YFSETQ. The length of the CDR3 is 13 residues. The CDR3 DNA reads as TGCGCCAGCAGCTTGTCGGGGGGAAACACCATATATTTT. Its protein product is CASSLSGGNTIYF.

This chain joins TRBV4-3 and TRBJ1-4; D remains unclear. This CDR3 has 15 amino acids. The germline gives CDR1 LGHNA, CDR2 YSLEER. V was cut by 0 bases and J by 8 bases, with 13 bases left in between. CDR3 sequence: CASSQDQEGPEKLFF. The DNA of the CDR3 is TGCGCCAGCAGCCAAGATCAGGAAGGACCAGAAAAACTGTTTTTT.

CDR3 in amino acids: CASSLVGTSFEQYF. The CDR3 coding sequence is TGTGCCAGCAGCTTAGTAGGGACTAGTTTCGAGCAGTACTTC. The V gene is TRBV7-9, the J gene TRBJ2-7; 8 bases align to TRBD2. The junction had 5 bases not matched to a gene; V was cut back by 1 base and J by 6 bases. CDR1 and CDR2 (germline): SEHNR, FQNEAQ (reference sequence). This CDR3 contains 14 residues.

The rearrangement joins TRBV28 to TRBJ1-5; D unclear. V was cut by 4 bases and J by 2 bases, with 18 bases left in between. Germline V gene sequence: CDR1 MDHEN, CDR2 SYDVKM. The CDR3 covers 17 residues. As DNA, the CDR3 is TGTGCCAGCAGTTCAATGGGTGCCCAGAGGGGCAATCAGCCCCAGCATTTT. Translated, it gives CASSSMGAQRGNQPQHF.

This sequence joins TRBV2 and TRBJ1-4, with D possibly being TRBD1 (6 bases). This CDR3 has 14 amino acids. Germline V gene lookup returns CDR1 SNHLY and CDR2 FYNNEI. The V end lost 6 bases, the J end lost 5 bases, and 13 bases lay between the germline ends. CDR3 sequence reads: CASRPQGFNEKLFF. The CDR3 nucleotides are TGTGCCAGCAGACCACAGGGATTCAATGAAAAACTGTTTTTT.

The V gene is TRBV7-2, the J gene TRBJ1-5; 9 bases are a match to TRBD1. The CDR3 runs to 15 residues. Trimming took 4 bases from V and 4 from J; bases not matched to a gene: 5. CDR1 and CDR2 (germline): SGHTA, FQGNSA. CDR3: CASSSTGGGNQPQHF. The CDR3 coding sequence is TGTGCCAGCAGCTCGACAGGGGGAGGAAATCAGCCCCAGCATTTT.

The chain uses TRBV2 and TRBJ1-5, with D hard to call. This CDR3 comprises 14 residues. The germline CDR1 and CDR2 sequences are SNHLY and FYNNEI. V was pared by 5 bases and J by 4 bases, with 12 bases between. CDR3 bases: TGTGCCAGCAGTCAAGGGAGGGTGAATCAGCCCCAGCATTTT. Its translation is CASSQGRVNQPQHF.

The CDR3 region has the DNA TGTGCCAGCAGCCCTCGTAGGGGCCCTAACTATGGCTACACCTTC. Its protein product is CASSPRRGPNYGYTF. The gene calls are TRBV7-8 and TRBJ1-2; D is possibly TRBD1 (5 bases). Germline-derived CDR1 and CDR2 are SGHVS and FQNEAQ. With 5 bases removed from V and 0 bases from J, the gap between germline ends came to 13 bases. CDR3 length: 15 residues.

The chain combines TRBV28 with TRBJ2-5; D gene unclear. V shed 6 bases and J shed 2 bases, with 4 bases lying between them. The CDR3 loop spans 11 amino acids. Germline CDR1 reads MDHEN; CDR2 reads SYDVKM. CDR3 nucleotide sequence: TGTGCCAGCAGGACTCAAGAGACCCAGTACTTC. It codes for CASRTQETQYF.

The chain employs TRBV28 and TRBJ1-2; D remains ambiguous. Trimming removed 1 base at V and 6 bases at J, with 12 bases between. From germline, CDR1 is MDHEN and CDR2 SYDVKM. The CDR3 is 14 residues long. Here the CDR3 reads CASSLLVGSHGYTF. The CDR3 nucleotides are TGTGCCAGCAGTTTATTGGTGGGCAGCCATGGCTACACCTTC.

The CDR3 loop is CAWTRLRGVGDEQFF. The CDR3 DNA reads TGTGCCTGGACACGGCTCCGGGGGGTGGGGGATGAGCAGTTCTTC. The chain recombines TRBV30 with TRBJ2-1; 7 nucleotides match TRBD2. CDR1 and CDR2 from the germline V gene are GTSNPN and SVGIG (reference sequence). CDR3 length: 15 amino acids. Trimming removed 4 bases from V and 8 bases from J; junction bases left unmatched: 14. Filled out from reference TRBV30 and TRBJ2-1, the complete variable domain reads SQTIHQWPATLVQPVGSPLSLECTVEGTSNPNLYWYRQAAGRGLQLLFYSVGIGQISSEVPQNLSASRPQDRQFILSSKKLLLSDSGFYLCAWTRLRGVGDEQFFGPGTRLTVL.

This chain uses TRBV11-3 with TRBJ2-7; 8 bases align to TRBD2. The CDR3 runs to 20 residues. V dropped 2 bases and J dropped 4; count of bases not matched to a gene: 22. Germline values: CDR1 SGHNT, CDR2 YENEEA. For the CDR3, the DNA is TGTGCCAGCAGCTTACCGCTGACCGGTACCAGCGGGAGAGGGCGATACGAGCAGTACTTC. It is translated as CASSLPLTGTSGRGRYEQYF.

The V gene is TRBV28, the J gene TRBJ2-1, with TRBD2 matching over 10 bases. Germline CDR1 reads MDHEN; CDR2 reads SYDVKM. The CDR3 length is 14 residues. Germline trimming cut 9 bases from V and 0 bases from J; bases unmatched to any gene: 2. The chain's CDR3 is CASRTSGSYNEQFF. The DNA for the CDR3 is TGTGCCAGTCGGACTAGCGGCTCCTACAATGAGCAGTTCTTC.

The V call is TRBV2, the J call TRBJ1-4, with D maybe TRBD1 (6 bases). The germline V and J ends were trimmed by 6 bases and 2 bases, with 13 bases remaining between them. Looked up from germline, CDR1 is SNHLY and CDR2 is FYNNEI. This CDR3 spans 15 amino acids. CDR3 DNA: TGTGCCAGCAGACCTACAGGGCGGACTAATGAAAAACTGTTTTTT. It yields the protein CASRPTGRTNEKLFF.

This chain connects TRBV18 to TRBJ2-1; D is unclear. The CDR3 has 14 residues. Per germline, CDR1 KGHSH and CDR2 LQKENI. Trimming removed 2 bases from V and 8 bases from J, with 13 bases in between. The CDR3 here is CASSPVGRVHEQFF. The CDR3, as DNA: TGTGCCAGCTCACCAGTCGGACGAGTTCATGAGCAGTTCTTC.